This T cell receptor (beta chain) was observed in a study of blood T cell repertoires in COVID-19. The CDR3 loop spans 15 amino acids. The germline CDR1 and CDR2 sequences are MNHEY and SVGAGI. Trimming stripped 0 bases from V and 1 base from J, with 6 bases between. Using immunoSEQ multiplex PCR, the repertoire was profiled, and TCRdb retains in-frame clones only, with some absent. The sample gives under 500,000 clones, 75% to 90% of which show up once; more than 4% is in the top ten. This receptor was obtained from a woman in her 30s with acute or convalescent COVID-19. The V call is TRBV6-5, the J call TRBJ2-2; D perhaps matches TRBD1 (5 bases). The sample comprised peripheral blood. CDR3 nucleotides: TGTGCCAGCAGTTACTCTACAGGGAACACCGGGGAGCTGTTTTTT. Protein: CASSYSTGNTGELFF.